The 2 T cell receptor beta chains below all came from one sample that was sequenced in a study of T cells in Graves' hyperthyroidism and ophthalmopathy. Using RNA transcripts as the source, TCR beta CDR3 regions were amplified. An initial round of RT-PCR targeting the TCR CDR3 relied on the HTBI primer set. TCRdb ran MiXCR on the multiplex PCR reads and lists one entry per CDR3 protein. The data hold hundreds of thousands of distinct CDR3 sequences, with under 20% observed a single time. Material: blood. These receptors were collected from a woman aged 18-29 years with Graves' hyperthyroidism.

A remark on this clonotype: The CDR3 does not close with the conserved phenylalanine or tryptophan, likely indicating a read error. J is TRBJ1-3 and V is TRBV11-1; 8 bases agree with TRBD1. Germline V gives CDR1 SGHAT, CDR2 FQDESV (reference sequence). The CDR3 spans 16 residues. J was trimmed by 0 bases and V by 5 bases; bases with no gene match: 6. CDR3 coding DNA: TGTGCCAGCAGCCTCGACAGGGGTAACTCTGGAAACACCATATATTCT. It is translated as CASSLDRGNSGNTIYS.

This clonotype was recorded many times. Here the CDR3 reads CASSYLLTYEQYF. Written as DNA, the CDR3 is TGTGCCAGCAGTTACCTACTGACCTACGAGCAGTACTTC. J is TRBJ2-7 and V is TRBV6-2 or TRBV6-3, with unresolved D. The CDR3 is made up of 13 amino acids. Germline lookup yields CDR1 MNHEY and CDR2 SVGEGT. V was trimmed by 2 bases and J by 2 bases, leaving 7 bases between them.